These T cell receptor beta chains were read from a single sample in a study of neoadjuvant anti-PD-1 for oral cavity cancer. Repertoires were generated with immunoSEQ multiplex PCR, while TCRdb's copy carries only in-frame clones and drops some. Here the sample spans tens of thousands of clones, roughly 84% being singletons. The source was PBMCs, collected after nivolumab (anti-PD-1) treatment. Receptors were obtained from a person between 35 and 79 years old with oral cavity squamous cell carcinoma. Each CDR3 is given with its conserved first and last residue. The D gene is left open where the match is weak. Clone size is stated in some rows and not others, as once, few, many or a class when expanded.

clone_size: .
d_call: .
v_call: TRBV6-1
j_call: TRBJ2-1
cdr3_aa: CASRRTPQWDEQFF
cdr3_nt: TGTGCCAGCCGAAGGACCCCCCAATGGGATGAGCAGTTCTTC

clone_size: .
d_call: .
v_call: TRBV10-2
j_call: TRBJ2-3
cdr3_aa: CASSALAGTTDTQYF
cdr3_nt: TGCGCCAGCAGTGCGTTGGCGGGAACCACAGATACGCAGTATTTT

clone_size: .
d_call: TRBD1
v_call: TRBV7-2
j_call: TRBJ2-2
cdr3_aa: CASSQTGSGELFF
cdr3_nt: TGTGCCAGCAGCCAGACAGGGTCCGGGGAGCTGTTTTTT

clone_size: .
d_call: .
v_call: TRBV4-2
j_call: TRBJ2-7
cdr3_aa: CASSQHLALTYEQYF
cdr3_nt: TGTGCCAGCAGCCAACACCTAGCGCTAACCTACGAGCAGTACTTC

clone_size: .
d_call: TRBD2
v_call: TRBV29-1
j_call: TRBJ2-3
cdr3_aa: CSVEEGAGEDTQYF
cdr3_nt: TGCAGCGTTGAAGAGGGAGCGGGAGAAGATACGCAGTATTTT

clone_size: .
d_call: .
v_call: TRBV7-8
j_call: TRBJ2-1
cdr3_aa: CASSSLAEGAFF
cdr3_nt: TGTGCCAGCAGTTCACTAGCGGAGGGGGCGTTCTTC

clone_size: .
d_call: .
v_call: TRBV2
j_call: TRBJ2-7
cdr3_aa: CASSLTGSYEQYF
cdr3_nt: TGTGCCAGCAGTCTCACGGGAAGCTACGAGCAGTACTTC

clone_size: once
d_call: TRBD1
v_call: TRBV19
j_call: TRBJ2-5
cdr3_aa: CASTPRPDRIRGTQYF
cdr3_nt: TGTGCCAGTACCCCTCGCCCGGACAGGATAAGGGGAACCCAGTACTTC

clone_size: .
d_call: .
v_call: TRBV30
j_call: TRBJ1-1
cdr3_aa: CAWSLWGATEAFF
cdr3_nt: TGTGCCTGGAGTTTATGGGGGGCCACTGAAGCTTTCTTT

clone_size: .
d_call: .
v_call: TRBV28
j_call: TRBJ2-7
cdr3_aa: CASSFTREQYF
cdr3_nt: TGTGCCAGCAGTTTCACCCGCGAGCAGTACTTC

clone_size: .
d_call: .
v_call: TRBV30
j_call: TRBJ1-1
cdr3_aa: CAWSRGSLGGNTEAFF
cdr3_nt: TGTGCCTGGAGCCGGGGCAGCCTGGGAGGGAACACTGAAGCTTTCTTT

clone_size: .
d_call: .
v_call: TRBV30
j_call: TRBJ1-5
cdr3_aa: CAWSVVGGHNQPQHF
cdr3_nt: TGTGCCTGGAGTGTAGTTGGGGGGCACAATCAGCCCCAGCATTTT

clone_size: .
d_call: .
v_call: TRBV10-2
j_call: TRBJ2-7
cdr3_aa: CASVRVSSYEQYF
cdr3_nt: TGCGCCTCCGTACGCGTCAGCTCCTACGAGCAGTACTTC

clone_size: .
d_call: .
v_call: TRBV28
j_call: TRBJ2-7
cdr3_aa: CASSTQGPLAYEQYF
cdr3_nt: TGTGCCAGCAGCACCCAGGGTCCCTTAGCCTACGAGCAGTACTTC

clone_size: .
d_call: TRBD2
v_call: TRBV9
j_call: TRBJ2-5
cdr3_aa: CASSVEPLAGGTETQYF
cdr3_nt: TGTGCCAGCAGCGTAGAACCACTAGCGGGAGGGACAGAGACCCAGTACTTC

clone_size: .
d_call: .
v_call: TRBV5-1
j_call: TRBJ2-7
cdr3_aa: CASSPDSTLDEQYF
cdr3_nt: TGCGCCAGCAGCCCCGACTCGACCTTGGACGAGCAGTACTTC

clone_size: .
d_call: TRBD2
v_call: TRBV7-2
j_call: TRBJ2-5
cdr3_aa: CASSRLAGGGETQYF
cdr3_nt: TGTGCCAGCAGTCGTCTAGCGGGAGGAGGGGAGACCCAGTACTTC

clone_size: .
d_call: TRBD2
v_call: TRBV4-1
j_call: TRBJ2-5
cdr3_aa: CASSQEEHLAGEETQYF
cdr3_nt: TGCGCCAGCAGCCAAGAAGAGCATCTAGCGGGAGAGGAGACCCAGTACTTC

clone_size: .
d_call: TRBD1
v_call: TRBV7-6
j_call: TRBJ1-1
cdr3_aa: CASSLDRGLSEAFF
cdr3_nt: TGTGCCAGCAGCTTAGACAGGGGGCTGAGTGAAGCTTTCTTT

clone_size: .
d_call: .
v_call: TRBV5-4
j_call: TRBJ2-5
cdr3_aa: CASSWGDSQETQYF
cdr3_nt: TGTGCCAGCAGCTGGGGGGACAGCCAAGAGACCCAGTACTTC

clone_size: .
d_call: .
v_call: TRBV11-2
j_call: TRBJ2-2
cdr3_aa: CASSRGHEGTGELFF
cdr3_nt: TGTGCCAGCAGCAGAGGGCACGAGGGTACCGGGGAGCTGTTTTTT

clone_size: .
d_call: .
v_call: TRBV6-5
j_call: TRBJ1-3
cdr3_aa: CASKNQGLNTIYF
cdr3_nt: TGTGCCAGCAAAAACCAGGGCTTGAACACCATATATTTT

clone_size: .
d_call: .
v_call: TRBV29-1
j_call: TRBJ2-7
cdr3_aa: CSVGPGRGEQYF
cdr3_nt: TGCAGCGTTGGACCGGGACGGGGGGAGCAGTACTTC

clone_size: .
d_call: .
v_call: TRBV30
j_call: TRBJ2-2
cdr3_aa: CAWSDLWPNTGELFF
cdr3_nt: TGTGCCTGGAGTGATCTCTGGCCAAACACCGGGGAGCTGTTTTTT

clone_size: .
d_call: .
v_call: TRBV30
j_call: TRBJ1-1
cdr3_aa: CAWNRRENTEAFF
cdr3_nt: TGTGCCTGGAACCGACGGGAGAACACTGAAGCTTTCTTT

clone_size: .
d_call: .
v_call: TRBV11-2
j_call: TRBJ2-1
cdr3_aa: CASSLEPGRNNEQFF
cdr3_nt: TGTGCCAGCAGCTTAGAACCGGGGCGCAACAATGAGCAGTTCTTC

clone_size: .
d_call: TRBD1
v_call: TRBV6-1
j_call: TRBJ1-2
cdr3_aa: CASSNRGGGYTF
cdr3_nt: TGTGCCAGCAGCAACAGGGGAGGGGGCTACACCTTC

clone_size: .
d_call: TRBD1
v_call: TRBV28
j_call: TRBJ1-2
cdr3_aa: CASSRGQGASGYTF
cdr3_nt: TGTGCCAGCAGTCGGGGACAGGGAGCAAGTGGCTACACCTTC

clone_size: .
d_call: TRBD2
v_call: TRBV7-2
j_call: TRBJ2-5
cdr3_aa: CASCLAAQETQYF
cdr3_nt: TGTGCCAGCTGCCTAGCGGCTCAAGAGACCCAGTACTTC

clone_size: .
d_call: TRBD2
v_call: TRBV27
j_call: TRBJ2-1
cdr3_aa: CASHDLTSGRNEQFF
cdr3_nt: TGTGCCAGCCATGACCTAACTAGCGGGAGGAATGAGCAGTTCTTC

clone_size: .
d_call: TRBD2
v_call: TRBV29-1
j_call: TRBJ2-1
cdr3_aa: CSVETPSGEQFF
cdr3_nt: TGCAGCGTTGAGACCCCTAGCGGGGAGCAGTTCTTC

clone_size: .
d_call: .
v_call: TRBV6-1
j_call: TRBJ1-1
cdr3_aa: CASCTLGNTEAFF
cdr3_nt: TGTGCCAGCTGTACACTGGGGAACACTGAAGCTTTCTTT

clone_size: once
d_call: .
v_call: TRBV29-1
j_call: TRBJ1-1
cdr3_aa: CSVEVGTTEAFF
cdr3_nt: TGCAGCGTTGAAGTGGGGACCACTGAAGCTTTCTTT

clone_size: .
d_call: .
v_call: TRBV2
j_call: TRBJ2-2
cdr3_aa: CASNGRANTGELFF
cdr3_nt: TGTGCCAGCAACGGCAGGGCGAATACCGGGGAGCTGTTTTTT

clone_size: once
d_call: .
v_call: TRBV11-1
j_call: TRBJ2-5
cdr3_aa: CASSAGGQETQYF
cdr3_nt: TGTGCCAGCAGTGCAGGGGGGCAAGAGACCCAGTACTTC

clone_size: .
d_call: TRBD1
v_call: TRBV15
j_call: TRBJ1-2
cdr3_aa: CATSIGTGLRTLYGYTF
cdr3_nt: TGTGCCACCAGCATTGGGACAGGGCTTCGTACCCTCTATGGCTACACCTTC

clone_size: few
d_call: .
v_call: TRBV7-2
j_call: TRBJ2-5
cdr3_aa: CASSLRSSKETQYF
cdr3_nt: TGTGCCAGCAGCTTAAGGAGTAGCAAAGAGACCCAGTACTTC

clone_size: .
d_call: TRBD2
v_call: TRBV14
j_call: TRBJ2-1
cdr3_aa: CASSQDWGREGWQFF
cdr3_nt: TGTGCCAGCAGCCAAGATTGGGGCAGGGAGGGATGGCAGTTCTTC

clone_size: .
d_call: TRBD1
v_call: TRBV27
j_call: TRBJ2-7
cdr3_aa: CASSLSDRAYEQYF
cdr3_nt: TGTGCCAGCAGTTTAAGCGACAGGGCCTACGAGCAGTACTTC

clone_size: .
d_call: .
v_call: TRBV27
j_call: TRBJ1-1
cdr3_aa: CASTPDYMNTEAFF
cdr3_nt: TGTGCCAGCACCCCCGACTACATGAACACTGAAGCTTTCTTT

clone_size: few
d_call: TRBD1
v_call: TRBV19
j_call: TRBJ1-1
cdr3_aa: CASSPPGQGRMNTEAFF
cdr3_nt: TGTGCCAGTAGTCCACCGGGACAGGGGCGGATGAACACTGAAGCTTTCTTT

clone_size: .
d_call: .
v_call: TRBV19
j_call: TRBJ2-3
cdr3_aa: CASSSGTRDSTDTQYF
cdr3_nt: TGTGCCAGTAGTTCCGGGACACGAGATAGCACAGATACGCAGTATTTT

clone_size: few
d_call: .
v_call: TRBV4-2
j_call: TRBJ1-1
cdr3_aa: CASSQGPGRGEAFF
cdr3_nt: TGTGCCAGCAGCCAAGGTCCAGGGAGGGGGGAAGCTTTCTTT